What follows are 17 T cell receptor beta chains derived from one specimen sequenced in a study of T cells in Graves' hyperthyroidism and ophthalmopathy (dated by TCRdb to between 2017 and 2020). Receptor amplification or capture employed multiplex PCR. Sequencer: Illumina HiSeq 2000. The TCR beta CDR3 regions were amplified from the RNA transcripts. The TCR CDR3 was subjected to a first round of RT-PCR using the HTBI primer set and the Qiagen OneStep RT-PCR kit. TCRdb reanalyzed the raw reads on its own, using fastp at Q25 for trimming and MiXCR for clone calling, and kept in-frame beta chains. Records with the same CDR3 protein are collapsed into one entry carrying the most frequent genes and DNA. The sample has about 840,000 distinct CDR3 sequences on record, over 35% of them singletons. Of the sample, more than 7% falls within the top ten clones. Sequenced: blood. The source is a man younger than 30 with Graves' hyperthyroidism.

The table lists this clonotype with a few counts. This chain joins TRBV9 and TRBJ2-7, with 7 bases fitting TRBD2. The CDR3 spans 13 residues. Trimming removed 4 bases from V and 7 bases from J; junction bases left unmatched: 8. Germline V gives CDR1 SGDLS, CDR2 YYNGEE. Written as DNA, the CDR3 is TGTGCCAGCAGCCCCCGGGGGGTGCTGGAGCAGTACTTC. It specifies CASSPRGVLEQYF.

This clonotype came up a few times. The genes are TRBV11-2 and TRBJ2-7; no definite D call. Trimming shortened V by 1 base and J by 0 bases, and 10 bases separated the two germline ends. Germline V gene data show CDR1 as SGHAT and CDR2 as FQNNGV. CDR3 length: 15 amino acids. CDR3 protein: CASSLGLFLSYEQYF. The CDR3 bases are TGTGCCAGCAGCTTAGGATTGTTCCTCTCCTACGAGCAGTACTTC.

As for this clonotype: The germline gene is not matched at one end of the junction; a read error may be the cause. J is TRBJ2-5 and V is TRBV7-2; 12 bases are a match to TRBD1. The germline CDR1 and CDR2 sequences are SGHTA and FQGNSA. The CDR3 runs to 14 residues. The CDR3 spells CAGSLGQGAKTQYF. CDR3 in DNA: TGTGCCGGCAGTTTGGGACAGGGGGCAAAGACCCAGTACTTC.

The chain employs TRBV20-1 and TRBJ2-7, with 11 nucleotides matching TRBD2. Germline V gives CDR1 DFQATT, CDR2 SNEGSKA (reference sequence). The CDR3 contains 15 residues. Unmatched junction bases numbered 9, after V lost 6 bases and J lost 2 bases. CDR3 nucleotide sequence: TGCAGTGCCCCGGGACTAGCGGAGCCCCCCTACGAGCAGTACTTC. Amino acids: CSAPGLAEPPYEQYF.

In its sample, this clonotype was seen a few times. The chain joins TRBV6-1 to TRBJ1-2; 8 nucleotides match TRBD1. Germline V gene lookup returns CDR1 MNHNS and CDR2 SASEGT. Trimming removed 4 bases from V and 4 bases from J; junction bases left unmatched: 8. There are 15 residues in the CDR3. In DNA, the CDR3 is TGTGCCAGCAGTGTGGTCGACAGGGGAGCCTATGGCTACACCTTC. Translated: CASSVVDRGAYGYTF.

This rearrangement joins TRBV12-3 or TRBV12-4 to TRBJ2-5; D is uncertain. The CDR3 sequence is 13 residues long. Trimming cost V 8 bases and J 8 bases, with 18 bases left between them. The CDR3 here is CASGRPHSATQYF. In nucleotides, the CDR3 is TGTGCCAGCGGTAGACCCCATTCAGCTACCCAGTACTTC.

The sample holds a few counts of this clonotype. The chain combines TRBV9 with TRBJ2-6; D not resolved. This CDR3 contains 15 residues. V was shortened by 5 bases and J by 0 bases, with 9 bases between the two germline ends. CDR1 is SGDLS, CDR2 YYNGEE, per germline. The CDR3 protein is CASSLQNSGANVLTF. The CDR3 nucleotides read TGTGCCAGCAGTTTACAGAACTCTGGGGCCAACGTCCTGACTTTC. Based on the CDR3 plus reference TRBV9 and TRBJ2-6, the full variable domain is DSGVTQTPKHLITATGQRVTLRCSPRSGDLSVYWYQQSLDQGLQFLIQYYNGEERAKGNILERFSAQQFPDLHSELNLSSLELGDSALYFCASSLQNSGANVLTFGAGSRLTVL.

A word on this clonotype: An end of the junction does not agree with germline; a read error may underlie this. CDR3 protein: CASSQDHSDINGGQPQHF. In nucleotides, the CDR3 is TGTGCCAGCAGCCAAGATCATAGCGACATCAATGGAGGTCAGCCCCAGCATTTT. V gene TRBV4-1 combines with J gene TRBJ1-5; no clear D gene. This CDR3 is built from 18 residues. Germline CDR1 is MGHRA and CDR2 is YSYEKL.

Points on this clonotype: One end of the junction does not line up with germline, which may come from a read error. V is TRBV7-2 and J is TRBJ2-5; D gene uncertain. CDR1 and CDR2 (germline): SGHTA, FQGNSA. This CDR3 has 11 amino acids. CDR3 sequence reads: CAGSLMETQYF. The CDR3 DNA follows: TGTGCCGGCAGCTTGATGGAGACCCAGTACTTC.

This sequence joins TRBV7-2 and TRBJ2-7; TRBD1 matches at 7 bases. The CDR3 sequence is 16 residues long. V lost 9 bases to trimming and J lost 4 bases; unmatched junction nucleotides: 18. Germline V gives CDR1 SGHTA, CDR2 FQGNSA. Here the CDR3 reads CASGILRPTGKYEQYF. The CDR3 DNA sequence: TGTGCCAGTGGTATCCTTCGCCCGACAGGGAAATACGAGCAGTACTTC.

This clonotype has at least ten counts. Here the CDR3 DNA reads TGTGCCAGCAGCCCCGGGACAGTGGGTTCACCCCTCCACTTT. Translating gives CASSPGTVGSPLHF. The chain joins TRBV7-3 to TRBJ1-6, with TRBD1 matching 7 bases. CDR3 size: 14 residues. V shed 5 bases and J 9 bases; nucleotides not matched to a gene: 7. Germline CDR1 reads SGHTA; CDR2 reads FQGTGA.

The V gene is TRBV5-1, the J gene TRBJ1-2; D might be TRBD1 (5 bases). The germline V gene has CDR1 SGHRS and CDR2 YFSETQ. The CDR3 loop spans 14 amino acids. V lost 2 bases to trimming and J lost 6 bases, with 14 bases between them. The CDR3 DNA is TGCGCCAGCAGCTTACAGGAGCCTGGGGATGGCTACACCTTC. This sequence encodes CASSLQEPGDGYTF.

The V and J genes are TRBV7-9 and TRBJ2-7; 10 bases are a match to TRBD1. The J segment lost 7 bases and the V segment lost 7 bases, leaving 10 bases of the junction unmatched. The CDR3 contains 14 residues. CDR1 is SEHNR, CDR2 FQNEAQ, per germline (reference sequence). The CDR3 DNA follows: TGTGCCAGCAAGCGGACAGGGGGGTATGGGGAGCAGTACTTC. Translated: CASKRTGGYGEQYF.

About this clonotype: A single base separates this from a much larger clone, so it may be a read error. The chain couples TRBV20-1 to TRBJ1-2; 8 nucleotides match TRBD1. V was pared by 2 bases and J by 4 bases, with 6 bases of the junction left unmatched. Germline values: CDR1 DFQATT, CDR2 SNEGSKA (reference sequence). There are 14 residues in the CDR3. Here the CDR3 DNA reads TGCAGTGCTAGACCGACAGGGGCTCGCTATGGCTACACCTTC. Protein product: CSARPTGARYGYTF.

Many counts were recorded for this clonotype. The genes are TRBV12-3 or TRBV12-4 and TRBJ1-1; D is unclear. V lost 3 bases and J 7 bases, leaving 9 bases between the germline ends. This CDR3 region has 12 residues. The CDR3 loop reads CASSFGYGEAFF. Here the CDR3 DNA reads TGTGCCAGCAGTTTCGGATATGGTGAAGCTTTCTTT.

The V gene is TRBV14, the J gene TRBJ2-7, with D possibly matching TRBD2 (6 bases). V lost 1 base and J lost 7, with 11 bases in between. The CDR3 contains 13 residues. Germline CDR1 SGHDN, CDR2 FVKESK. The CDR3 loop is CASSQGVGSEQYF. The CDR3 DNA is TGTGCCAGCAGCCAAGGGGTCGGGAGTGAGCAGTACTTC. Full variable domain (rest looked up from reference TRBV14 and TRBJ2-7): EAGVTQFPSHSVIEKGQTVTLRCDPISGHDNLYWYRRVMGKEIKFLLHFVKESKQDESGMPNNRFLAERTGGTYSTLKVQPAELEDSGVYFCASSQGVGSEQYFGPGTRLTVT.

With respect to this clonotype: A much larger clone lies a single base off, so this may be a read error. It is likely a read error, because the conserved phenylalanine at the end of the CDR3 is missing. CDR3 in DNA: TGTGCCAGCAGTTCTTTCGCGGGCTACGAGCAGTACCTC. Translated, it gives CASSSFAGYEQYL. This chain uses TRBV25-1 with TRBJ2-7, with a tentative D call TRBD2 (5 bases). Germline V CDR1 and CDR2: MGHDK, SYGVNS. V was pared by 5 bases and J by 3 bases, with 11 bases between. This CDR3 comprises 13 residues.